These 9 T cell receptor beta chains share one sample of origin, sequenced in a study of blood T cell repertoires in COVID-19. The data were produced by immunoSEQ multiplex PCR, yet TCRdb's version contains in-frame clones alone and is incomplete. The repertoire holds more than 300,000 clones, with 90% as singletons. The sequenced material came from PBMCs or T cells enriched from blood (not recorded which). The receptors here all came from a woman younger than 45 who had been exposed to COVID-19.

The chain couples TRBV9 to TRBJ2-1; D perhaps matches TRBD2 (6 bases). Germline values: CDR1 SGDLS, CDR2 YYNGEE. The CDR3 has 16 residues. Deletions cut 2 bases from V and 3 bases from J, with 15 bases between. The CDR3 here is CASSVGTSPFYNEQFF. The CDR3 nucleotides read TGTGCCAGCAGCGTCGGGACTTCGCCCTTCTACAATGAGCAGTTCTTC. Supplemented by reference TRBV9 and TRBJ2-1, the full variable domain reads DSGVTQTPKHLITATGQRVTLRCSPRSGDLSVYWYQQSLDQGLQFLIQYYNGEERAKGNILERFSAQQFPDLHSELNLSSLELGDSALYFCASSVGTSPFYNEQFFGPGTRLTVL.

This clone was seen just once. The chain recombines TRBV21-1 with TRBJ1-3. TRBV21-1 is recorded as a pseudogene. CDR3 length: 17 residues. The CDR3 loop reads CASSHILGGFSGNTIYF. The CDR3 DNA reads as TGTGCCAGCAGTCACATCCTGGGAGGATTCTCTGGAAACACCATATATTTT.

V gene TRBV7-3 combines with J gene TRBJ2-1; 13 bases map to TRBD2. This CDR3 is 19 amino acids long. CDR1 and CDR2 from the germline V gene are SGHTA and FQGTGA. The trim removed 0 bases at V and 8 bases at J, leaving 13 bases unmatched. DNA of the CDR3: TGTGCCAGCAGCTTAACCCGGACTAGCGGGGGCCGAAAGGGGGATGAGCAGTTCTTC. Encoded protein: CASSLTRTSGGRKGDEQFF.

This sequence joins TRBV25-1 and TRBJ1-3, with a weak D call TRBD1 (5 bases). V lost 6 bases to trimming and J lost 2 bases, with 8 bases between them. The CDR3 spans 13 residues. In germline, CDR1 is MGHDK, CDR2 SYGVNS. The CDR3 DNA reads TGTGCCAGCAGCCCGGGGGCTGGAAACACCATATATTTT. Translating it yields CASSPGAGNTIYF.

V and J are TRBV19 and TRBJ1-4; D is undetermined. V was pared by 4 bases and J by 8 bases, with 11 bases between. Germline V gene sequence: CDR1 LNHDA, CDR2 SQIVND (reference sequence). The CDR3 sequence is 13 residues long. In DNA, the CDR3 is TGTGCCAGTAGTAGAGGGCGGCGCGAAAAACTGTTTTTT. It encodes CASSRGRREKLFF.

Here the CDR3 DNA reads TGTGCCAGCAGCCTCCGGTTCAGGCTACCCTCTGGAAACACCATATATTTT. Protein: CASSLRFRLPSGNTIYF. The chain carries TRBV11-2 and TRBJ1-3, with D unresolved. The CDR3 loop spans 17 amino acids. The germline CDR1 and CDR2 sequences are SGHAT and FQNNGV. V was shortened by 5 bases and J by 0 bases, with 17 bases between the two germline ends.

This clone was counted a few times. The gene calls are TRBV21-1 and TRBJ1-2; the DNA was not used to check the table's D call, TRBD1. TRBV21-1 is flagged as a pseudogene. The length of the CDR3 is 12 residues. Written as DNA, the CDR3 is TGTGCCAGCAAACAGCAAAACTATGGCTACACCTTC. Encoded protein: CASKQQNYGYTF.

This rearrangement joins TRBV5-4 to TRBJ1-2, with D possibly TRBD1 on 5 matching bases. V lost 0 bases to trimming and J lost 6 bases, with 6 bases between them. The CDR3 runs 12 residues. Germline lookup yields CDR1 SGHNT and CDR2 YYREEE (reference sequence). The CDR3 region is CASSLAGDGYTF. The CDR3 region has the DNA TGTGCCAGCAGCTTGGCGGGGGATGGCTACACCTTC.

The chain has TRBV6-5 and TRBJ2-1; 8 bases are shared with TRBD2. After removal of 5 bases from V and 1 base from J, the junction contained 4 bases not matched to a gene. CDR3 length equals 15 residues. Germline assignment: CDR1 MNHEY and CDR2 SVGAGI. The CDR3 DNA reads as TGTGCCAGCAGTCGGGAGGGGACGTCCTACAATGAGCAGTTCTTC. Translating it yields CASSREGTSYNEQFF.